The TCR beta chain under discussion was sequenced for a study of OX40 agonist ivuxolimab in advanced cancers. This CDR3 region has 13 residues. Germline V gene lookup returns CDR1 SGHDT and CDR2 YYEEEE. V was trimmed by 4 bases and J by 1 base, leaving 7 bases between them. The protocol was immunoSEQ multiplex PCR, while the TCRdb copy is restricted to in-frame clones and leaves out a portion. The profile shows around 65,000 clones, approximately 88% of them singletons. The study's findings and limits: Both CD4+ and CD8+ T cell populations in blood had undergone clonal expansion by week 6 at 0.1 to 3.0 mg/kg. CD8+ T cells showed, on average, more clonal expansion than CD4+ cells.

As to this clone: Its cognate antigen is unknown.

This clonotype originated in an adult with an advanced solid tumor such as melanoma, head and neck, liver or kidney cancer. Sequenced material: CD4+ or CD8+ T cells sorted from blood, taken in a trial of the OX40 agonist ivuxolimab. The genes are TRBV5-6 and TRBJ2-3; D is undetermined. This chain's CDR3 is CASSAGGTDTQYF. CDR3 nucleotides: TGTGCCAGCAGCGCTGGGGGCACAGATACGCAGTATTTT. The whole variable domain, filled in from reference TRBV5-6 and TRBJ2-3, reads DAGVTQSPTHLIKTRGQQVTLRCSPKSGHDTVSWYQQALGQGPQFIFQYYEEEERQRGNFPDRFSGHQFPNYSSELNVNALLLGDSALYLCASSAGGTDTQYFGPGTRLTVL.